The sequence of this T cell receptor (beta chain) was determined in a study of T cell repertoires in cytomegalovirus infection. MiXCR was run by TCRdb on the reads, yielding one entry per CDR3 protein. The sample lists around 240,000 distinct CDR3 sequences, roughly 22% seen once, with 15% to 20% in the top ten. The CDR3 contains 13 residues. V was clipped by 5 bases and J by 3 bases, with 10 bases between them. General observations from the study: Cumulated frequencies of public TCR beta families served to identify carriers of CMV plus the relevant HLA.

On this clonotype: As yet, its antigen is unknown.

The chain recombines TRBV12-3 or TRBV12-4 with TRBJ2-5; D might be TRBD1 or TRBD2, each matching 5 bases. This clonotype originated in a human donor in good health (CMV status not recorded). Some clones in this sample may be carry-over from other donors' samples. The specimen sequenced was CD8+ T cells from PBMCs. CDR3 nucleotides: TGTGCCAGCAGTATCGGGACCGAAGAGACCCAGTACTTC. Translating gives CASSIGTEETQYF.